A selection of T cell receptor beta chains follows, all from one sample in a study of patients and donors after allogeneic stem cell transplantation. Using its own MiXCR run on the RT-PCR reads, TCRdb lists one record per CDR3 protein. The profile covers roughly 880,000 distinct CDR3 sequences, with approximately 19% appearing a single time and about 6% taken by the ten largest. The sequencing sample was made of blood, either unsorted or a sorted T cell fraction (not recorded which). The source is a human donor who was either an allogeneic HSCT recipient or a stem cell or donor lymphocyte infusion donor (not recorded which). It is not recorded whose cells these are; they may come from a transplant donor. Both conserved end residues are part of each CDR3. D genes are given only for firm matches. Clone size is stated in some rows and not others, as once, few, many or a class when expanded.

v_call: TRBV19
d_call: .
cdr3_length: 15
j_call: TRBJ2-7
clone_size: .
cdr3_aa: CASSTAGQAFYEQYF
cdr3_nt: TGTGCCAGTAGTACAGCGGGACAGGCATTCTACGAGCAGTACTTC

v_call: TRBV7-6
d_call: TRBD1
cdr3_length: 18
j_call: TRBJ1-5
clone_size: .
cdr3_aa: CASSLRSPRTGVVQPQHF
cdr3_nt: TGTGCCAGCAGCTTGCGGAGTCCTAGGACAGGGGTCGTTCAGCCCCAGCATTTT

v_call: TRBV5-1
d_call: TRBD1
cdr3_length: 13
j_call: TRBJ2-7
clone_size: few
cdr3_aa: CASRSTGGNEQYF
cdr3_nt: TGCGCCAGCAGGTCGACAGGGGGCAACGAGCAGTACTTC

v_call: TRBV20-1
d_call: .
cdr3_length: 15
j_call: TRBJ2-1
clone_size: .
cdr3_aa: CSASDWGGPYNEQFF
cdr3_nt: TGCAGTGCTAGTGACTGGGGGGGCCCCTACAATGAGCAGTTCTTC

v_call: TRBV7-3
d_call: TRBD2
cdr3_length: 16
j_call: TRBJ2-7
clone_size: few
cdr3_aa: CASSPYGTSGRNEQYF
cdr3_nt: TGTGCCAGCAGCCCTTATGGGACTAGCGGGAGGAACGAGCAGTACTTC

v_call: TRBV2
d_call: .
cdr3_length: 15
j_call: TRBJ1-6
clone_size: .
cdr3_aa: CASSEVRAYNSPLHF
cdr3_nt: TGTGCCAGCAGTGAAGTCCGGGCATATAATTCACCCCTCCACTTT

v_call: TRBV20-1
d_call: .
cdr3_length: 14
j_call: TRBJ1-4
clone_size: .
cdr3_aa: CSATDGRGLEKLFF
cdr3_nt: TGCAGTGCTACCGATGGTAGAGGTCTCGAAAAACTGTTTTTT

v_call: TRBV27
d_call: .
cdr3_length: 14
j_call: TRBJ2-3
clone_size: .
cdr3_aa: CASSGAGIPDTQYF
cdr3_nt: TGTGCCAGCAGCGGGGCAGGGATACCAGATACGCAGTATTTT

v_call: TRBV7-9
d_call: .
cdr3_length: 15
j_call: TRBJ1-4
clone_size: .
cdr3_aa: CASSDPGATNEKLFF
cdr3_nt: TGTGCCAGCAGCGACCCGGGGGCAACTAATGAAAAACTGTTTTTT

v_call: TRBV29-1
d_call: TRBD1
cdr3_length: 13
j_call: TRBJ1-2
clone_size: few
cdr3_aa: CSVERGQGDGYTF
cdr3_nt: TGCAGCGTTGAGAGGGGACAGGGGGATGGCTACACCTTC

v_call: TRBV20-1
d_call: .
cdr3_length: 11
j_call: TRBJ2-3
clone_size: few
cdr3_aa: CSASLAITQYF
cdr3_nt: TGCAGTGCTAGCTTGGCGATCACGCAGTATTTT

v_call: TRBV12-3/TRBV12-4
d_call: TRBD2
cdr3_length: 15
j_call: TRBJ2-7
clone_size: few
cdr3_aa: CASSLASGATYEQYF
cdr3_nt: TGTGCCAGCAGTTTAGCTAGCGGGGCCACCTACGAGCAGTACTTC

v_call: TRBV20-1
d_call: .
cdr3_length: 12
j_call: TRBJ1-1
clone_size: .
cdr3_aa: CSAPRLNTEAFF
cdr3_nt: TGCAGCGCTCCCAGGTTGAACACTGAAGCTTTCTTT

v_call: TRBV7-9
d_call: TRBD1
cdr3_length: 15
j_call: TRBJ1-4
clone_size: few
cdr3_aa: CASSDYRDRVEKLFF
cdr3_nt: TGTGCCAGCAGTGATTACCGGGACAGGGTTGAAAAACTGTTTTTT

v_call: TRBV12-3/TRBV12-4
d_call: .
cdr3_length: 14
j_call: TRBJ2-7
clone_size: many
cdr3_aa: CASSRQGGSYEQYF
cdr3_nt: TGTGCCAGCAGTAGACAGGGAGGCTCCTACGAGCAGTACTTC

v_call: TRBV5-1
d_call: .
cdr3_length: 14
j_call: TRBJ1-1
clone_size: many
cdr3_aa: CASSLDSSSSEAFF
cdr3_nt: TGCGCCAGCAGCCTGGATAGCTCGAGCTCTGAAGCTTTCTTT

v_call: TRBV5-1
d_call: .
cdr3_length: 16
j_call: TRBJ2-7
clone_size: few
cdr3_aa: CASSLGRTRSSYEQYF
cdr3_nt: TGCGCCAGCAGCTTGGGTCGCACAAGGAGCTCCTACGAGCAGTACTTC

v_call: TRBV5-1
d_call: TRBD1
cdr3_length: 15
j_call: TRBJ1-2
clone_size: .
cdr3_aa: CASSLVGTGGIGYTF
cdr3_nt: TGCGCCAGCAGCTTGGTAGGGACAGGGGGCATCGGCTACACCTTC

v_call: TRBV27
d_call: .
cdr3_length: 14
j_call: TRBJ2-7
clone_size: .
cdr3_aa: CASSFIPGAYEQYF
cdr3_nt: TGTGCCAGCAGTTTCATTCCGGGGGCCTACGAGCAGTACTTC

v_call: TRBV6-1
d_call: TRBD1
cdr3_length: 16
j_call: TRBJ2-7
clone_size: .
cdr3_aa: CASSRSDRGHEYEQYF
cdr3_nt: TGTGCCAGCAGTCGCTCGGACAGGGGGCATGAATACGAGCAGTACTTC

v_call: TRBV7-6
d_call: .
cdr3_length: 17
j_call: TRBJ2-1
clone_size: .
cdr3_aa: CASSSWPRGNLNNEQFF
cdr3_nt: TGTGCCAGCAGCTCATGGCCGAGGGGGAATTTAAACAATGAGCAGTTCTTC

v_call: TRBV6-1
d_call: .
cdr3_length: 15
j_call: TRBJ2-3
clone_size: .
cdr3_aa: CASSRLWTPGDTQYF
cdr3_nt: TGTGCCAGCAGTCGACTTTGGACTCCGGGGGATACGCAGTATTTT

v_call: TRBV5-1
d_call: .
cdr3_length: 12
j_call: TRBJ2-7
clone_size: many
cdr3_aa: CASSSTVYEQYF
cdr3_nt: TGTGCCAGCAGCTCGACAGTCTACGAGCAGTACTTC

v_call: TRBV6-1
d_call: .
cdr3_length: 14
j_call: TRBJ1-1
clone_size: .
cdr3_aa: CASSELMRQGTAFF
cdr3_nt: TGTGCCAGCAGTGAATTGATGAGGCAGGGCACGGCTTTCTTT

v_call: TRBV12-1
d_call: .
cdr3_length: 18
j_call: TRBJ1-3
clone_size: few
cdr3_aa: CASSSSGTATFSGNTIYF
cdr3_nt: TGTGCCAGCAGCTCATCTGGGACGGCCACCTTCTCTGGAAACACCATATATTTT

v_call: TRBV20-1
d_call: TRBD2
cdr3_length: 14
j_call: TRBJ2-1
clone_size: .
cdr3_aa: CSAEAGVSYNEQFF
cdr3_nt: TGCAGTGCTGAGGCGGGGGTCTCCTACAATGAGCAGTTCTTC

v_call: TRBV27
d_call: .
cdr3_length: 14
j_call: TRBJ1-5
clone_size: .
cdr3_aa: CASSSRWNNQPQHF
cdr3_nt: TGTGCCAGCAGCTCGAGATGGAACAATCAGCCCCAGCATTTT

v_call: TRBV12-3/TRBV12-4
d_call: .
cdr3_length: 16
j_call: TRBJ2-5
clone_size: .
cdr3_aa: CASSFPARGRQETQYF
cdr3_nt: TGTGCCAGCAGTTTTCCTGCACGGGGGAGACAAGAGACCCAGTACTTC

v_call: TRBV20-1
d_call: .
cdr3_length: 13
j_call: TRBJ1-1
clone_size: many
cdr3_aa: CSAERDTRTEAFF
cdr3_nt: TGCAGTGCAGAAAGGGACACGAGGACTGAAGCTTTCTTT

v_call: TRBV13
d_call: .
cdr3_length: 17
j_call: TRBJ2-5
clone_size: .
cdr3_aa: CASSRPTSVLGKETQYF
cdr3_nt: TGTGCCAGCAGCCGACCAACTAGTGTACTCGGAAAAGAGACCCAGTACTTC

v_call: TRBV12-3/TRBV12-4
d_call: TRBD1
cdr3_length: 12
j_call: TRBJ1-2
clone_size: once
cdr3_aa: CASRGQGEGYTF
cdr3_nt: TGTGCCAGCAGGGGACAGGGGGAGGGCTACACCTTC

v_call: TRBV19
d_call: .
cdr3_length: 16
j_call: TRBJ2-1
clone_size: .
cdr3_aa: CASSIGSGVAYNEQFF
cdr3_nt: TGTGCCAGTAGTATAGGTTCAGGGGTCGCCTACAATGAGCAGTTCTTC

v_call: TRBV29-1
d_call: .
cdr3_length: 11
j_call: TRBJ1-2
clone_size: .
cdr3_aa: CSVEGGLGYTF
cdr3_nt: TGCAGCGTTGAGGGGGGTCTTGGCTACACCTTC

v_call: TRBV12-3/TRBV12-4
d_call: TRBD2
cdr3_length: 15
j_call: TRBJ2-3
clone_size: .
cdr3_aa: CASSYRRGGGNTQYF
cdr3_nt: TGTGCCAGCAGCTATAGGCGGGGGGGAGGGAATACGCAGTATTTT

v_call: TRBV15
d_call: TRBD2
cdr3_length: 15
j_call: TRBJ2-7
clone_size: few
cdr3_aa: CATSSLLAGIYEQYF
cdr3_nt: TGTGCCACCAGCAGCTTACTAGCGGGAATCTACGAGCAGTACTTC

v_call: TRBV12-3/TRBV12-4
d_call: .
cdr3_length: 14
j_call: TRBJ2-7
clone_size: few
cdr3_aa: CASTSRGGIGEQYF
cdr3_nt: TGTGCCAGCACCTCCAGGGGGGGGATCGGGGAGCAGTACTTC

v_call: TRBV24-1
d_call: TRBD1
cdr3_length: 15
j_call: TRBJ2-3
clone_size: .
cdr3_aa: CATSVDRGPSNTQYF
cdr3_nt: TGTGCCACCAGCGTTGACAGGGGCCCGAGCAATACGCAGTATTTT

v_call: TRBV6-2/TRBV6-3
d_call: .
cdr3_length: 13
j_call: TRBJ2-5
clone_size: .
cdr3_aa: CASRPTLGETQYF
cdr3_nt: TGTGCCAGCAGGCCAACCCTGGGAGAGACCCAGTACTTC

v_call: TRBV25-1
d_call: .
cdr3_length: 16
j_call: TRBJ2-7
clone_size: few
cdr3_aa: CASSEYWGPTAGEQYF
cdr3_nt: TGTGCCAGCAGTGAATATTGGGGCCCTACGGCGGGCGAGCAGTACTTC

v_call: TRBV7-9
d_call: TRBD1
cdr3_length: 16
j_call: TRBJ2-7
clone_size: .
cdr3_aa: CASSPPSGTGIYEQYF
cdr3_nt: TGTGCCAGCAGCCCCCCCTCCGGGACAGGGATATACGAGCAGTACTTC

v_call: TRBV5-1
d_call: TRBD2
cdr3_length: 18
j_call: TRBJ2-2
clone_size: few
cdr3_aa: CASSSSPTSTPNTGELFF
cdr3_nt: TGCGCCAGCAGCTCGAGCCCGACTAGCACCCCGAACACCGGGGAGCTGTTTTTT

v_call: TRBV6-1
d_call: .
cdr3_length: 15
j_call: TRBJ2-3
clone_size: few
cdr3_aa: CASRSFDRGLDTQYF
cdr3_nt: TGTGCCAGCAGGAGCTTTGACAGAGGGCTTGATACGCAGTATTTT

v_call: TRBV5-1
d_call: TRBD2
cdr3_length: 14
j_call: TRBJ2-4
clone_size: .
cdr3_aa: CASGSGRADGIQYF
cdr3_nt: TGCGCCAGCGGTAGCGGGAGGGCAGATGGCATTCAGTACTTC

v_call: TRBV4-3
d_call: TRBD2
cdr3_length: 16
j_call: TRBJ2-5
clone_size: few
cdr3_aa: CASSQDLSGGQETQYF
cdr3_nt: TGCGCCAGCAGCCAAGATCTAAGCGGGGGGCAAGAGACCCAGTACTTC

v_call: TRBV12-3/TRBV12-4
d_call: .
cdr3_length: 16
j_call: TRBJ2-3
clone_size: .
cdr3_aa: CASSLIIWGGTDTQYF
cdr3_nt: TGTGCCAGCAGTTTAATAATCTGGGGGGGCACAGATACGCAGTATTTT

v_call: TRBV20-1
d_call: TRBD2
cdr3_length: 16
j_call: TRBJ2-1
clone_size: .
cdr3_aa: CSARDRLAGGGHEQFF
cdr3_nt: TGCAGTGCTAGAGATCGCCTTGCGGGGGGGGGCCATGAGCAGTTCTTC

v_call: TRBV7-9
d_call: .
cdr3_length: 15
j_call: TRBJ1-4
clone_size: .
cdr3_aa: CASSVDRIGNEKLFF
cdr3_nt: TGTGCCAGCAGCGTCGACAGGATAGGGAATGAAAAACTGTTTTTT

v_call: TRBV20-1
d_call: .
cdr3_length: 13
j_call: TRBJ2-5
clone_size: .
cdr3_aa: CSASRSLRETQYF
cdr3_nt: TGCAGTGCTAGTCGTTCATTGAGGGAGACCCAGTACTTC

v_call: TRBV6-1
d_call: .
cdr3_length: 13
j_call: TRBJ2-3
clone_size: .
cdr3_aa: CASSEVDTDTQYF
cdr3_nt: TGTGCCAGCAGTGAGGTAGACACAGATACGCAGTATTTT

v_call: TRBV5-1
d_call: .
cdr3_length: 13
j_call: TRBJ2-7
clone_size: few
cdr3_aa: CASYHKNQGEQYF
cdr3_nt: TGCGCCAGCTATCATAAAAACCAAGGGGAGCAGTACTTC

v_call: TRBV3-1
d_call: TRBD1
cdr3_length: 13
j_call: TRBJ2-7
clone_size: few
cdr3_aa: CASVGTGAYEQYF
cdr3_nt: TGTGCCAGTGTAGGGACAGGGGCCTACGAGCAGTACTTC

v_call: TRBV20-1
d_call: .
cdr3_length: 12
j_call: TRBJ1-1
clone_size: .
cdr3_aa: CSASTANTEAFF
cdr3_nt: TGCAGTGCTAGCACGGCGAACACTGAAGCTTTCTTT

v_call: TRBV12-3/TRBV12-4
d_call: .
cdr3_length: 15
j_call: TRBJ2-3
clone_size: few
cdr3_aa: CASITMEGGTDTQYF
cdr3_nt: TGTGCCAGCATAACAATGGAGGGTGGCACAGATACGCAGTATTTT

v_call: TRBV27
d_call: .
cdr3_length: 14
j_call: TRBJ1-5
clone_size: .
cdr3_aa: CASSFGQAYQPQHF
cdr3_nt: TGTGCCAGCAGTTTCGGACAAGCGTATCAGCCCCAGCATTTT

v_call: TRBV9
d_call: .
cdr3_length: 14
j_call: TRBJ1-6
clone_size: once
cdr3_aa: CASSVEDRFSPLHF
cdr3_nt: TGTGCCAGCAGCGTAGAAGACAGGTTTTCACCCCTCCACTTT